Shown below are 6 T cell receptor beta chains from a single sample sequenced in a study of cytomegalovirus exposure and HLA in healthy donors. PCR amplification relied on 60 Vbeta primers (plus 13 Jbeta primers). Libraries were prepared by immunoSEQ multiplex PCR; TCRdb keeps only in-frame clonotypes and omits some of them. The table shows about 170,000 clones, with 75% to 80% occurring only once. The sample consisted of PBMCs. Every receptor here comes from a man aged 40-50 years in good health and CMV-seropositive.

The genes are TRBV10-2 and TRBJ2-7; D is undetermined. Germline V gene data show CDR1 as WSHSY and CDR2 as SAAADI. The CDR3 has 15 amino acids. Trimming took 10 bases from V and 3 from J, leaving 22 bases between them. CDR3 bases: TGCGCCAACCCTCAACCTTCCTCAGTCCGCTACGAGCAGTACTTC. Residues: CANPQPSSVRYEQYF.

The CDR3 coding sequence is TGTGCCAGTACAGACAGCAATAGCAATCAGCCCCAGCATTTT. This sequence encodes CASTDSNSNQPQHF. The chain combines TRBV19 with TRBJ1-5; D is perhaps TRBD1 (5 bases). V gave up 7 bases and J gave up 0 bases, with 10 bases separating them. Germline CDR1 LNHDA, CDR2 SQIVND (reference sequence). This CDR3 is built from 14 residues.

This chain links TRBV5-8 with TRBJ2-1; D uncertain. From germline, CDR1 is SGHTS and CDR2 YDEGEE. Deletions cut 0 bases from V and 1 base from J, with 11 bases between. The CDR3 extends over 16 amino acids. The CDR3, as DNA: TGTGCCAGCAGCTTGGAGTTCGGCGGTTCCTACAATGAGCAGTTCTTC. Amino acid sequence: CASSLEFGGSYNEQFF.

The V gene is TRBV9, the J gene TRBJ2-5; no clear D gene. This CDR3 contains 14 residues. V dropped 0 bases and J dropped 1 base, with 7 bases sitting between them. From germline, CDR1 is SGDLS and CDR2 YYNGEE. The DNA for the CDR3 is TGTGCCAGCAGCGTAGCCATCAGCCAAGAGACCCAGTACTTC. Translating gives CASSVAISQETQYF.

This clone occurred a few times. The chain is built from TRBV11-2 and TRBJ2-3; 7 nucleotides agree with TRBD1. J lost 9 bases, V lost 2 bases, and 8 bases had no gene match. Germline V lookup: CDR1 SGHAT, CDR2 FQNNGV. This CDR3 has 14 amino acids. In DNA form, the CDR3 reads TGTGCCAGCAGCTTAAGGGGGCCCCTGCGCACGCAGTATTTT. The encoded protein is CASSLRGPLRTQYF.

The rearrangement links TRBV28 to TRBJ2-7, with D possibly TRBD1 on 6 matching bases. The germline CDR1 and CDR2 sequences are MDHEN and SYDVKM. The germline V and J ends were trimmed by 4 bases and 9 bases, with 22 bases remaining between them. This CDR3 is built from 15 residues. The CDR3 region has the DNA TGTGCCAGCAGTTCGAACGCCGCCCCAGGGGTCGGGCAGTACTTC. It encodes CASSSNAAPGVGQYF.